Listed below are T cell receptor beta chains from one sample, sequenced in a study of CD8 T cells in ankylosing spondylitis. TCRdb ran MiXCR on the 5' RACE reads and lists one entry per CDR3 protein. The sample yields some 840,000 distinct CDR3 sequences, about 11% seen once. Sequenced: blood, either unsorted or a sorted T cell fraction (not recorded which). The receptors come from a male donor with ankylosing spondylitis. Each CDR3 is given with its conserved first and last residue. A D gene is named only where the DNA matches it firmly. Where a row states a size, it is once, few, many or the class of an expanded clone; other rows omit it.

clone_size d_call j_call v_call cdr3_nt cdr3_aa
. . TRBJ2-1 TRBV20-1 TGCAGTGAGTACCCTGGCGGGGGCACCTACAATGAGCAGTTCTTC CSEYPGGGTYNEQFF
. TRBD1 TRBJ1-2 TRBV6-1 TGTGCCAGCAGATCGGACAGGGGGCATCTCTATGGCTACACCTTC CASRSDRGHLYGYTF
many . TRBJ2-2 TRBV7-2 TGTGCCAGCAGCTTAGCGTCAGCGAACACCGGGGAGCTGTTTTTT CASSLASANTGELFF
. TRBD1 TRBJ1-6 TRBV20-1 TGCAGTGCGCCCCGGGACAGGAGCTCCTATAATTCACCCCTCCACTTT CSAPRDRSSYNSPLHF
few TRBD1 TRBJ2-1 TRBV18 TGTGCCAGCTCACCCTTGACAGGGGGCGGAGGGGATGAGCAGTTCTTC CASSPLTGGGGDEQFF
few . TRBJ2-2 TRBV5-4 TGTGCCAGCAGCACGCGGTCGGCCGGGGAGCTGTTTTTT CASSTRSAGELFF
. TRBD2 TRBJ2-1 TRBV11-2 TGTGCCAGCCTCCCAGCGGGAGGAGGGGTGGAGCAGTTCTTC CASLPAGGGVEQFF
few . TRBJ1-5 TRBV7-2 TGTGCCAGCAGCTTAAGGGGAGAGGCCCAGCATTTT CASSLRGEAQHF
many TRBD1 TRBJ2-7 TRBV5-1 TGCGCCAGCGGTCCAGGGGACAGGAATACCTACGAGCAGTACTTC CASGPGDRNTYEQYF
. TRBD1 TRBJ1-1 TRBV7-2 TGTGCCAGCAGCCGAGAGACAGGGGCGCACACTGAAGCTTTCTTT CASSRETGAHTEAFF
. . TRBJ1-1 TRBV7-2 TGTGCCAGCAGCTTATCCGCATTGGCCCTTGAAGCTTTCTTT CASSLSALALEAFF
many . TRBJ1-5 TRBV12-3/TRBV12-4 TGTGCCAGCAGTACCACATGGGACCCCAGCAATCAGCCCCAGCATTTT CASSTTWDPSNQPQHF
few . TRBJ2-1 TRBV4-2 TGTGCCAGCAGTCCCCGGGAGAGGGGGAGCTCCTACAATGAGCAGTTCTTC CASSPRERGSSYNEQFF
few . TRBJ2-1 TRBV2 TGTGCCAGCAGTGACCAGGGACCCTTCTCCTACAATGAGCAGTTCTTC CASSDQGPFSYNEQFF
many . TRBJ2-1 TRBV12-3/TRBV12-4 TGTGCCAGCAGTTTTGCAGGGACCTCCTACAATGAGCAGTTCTTC CASSFAGTSYNEQFF
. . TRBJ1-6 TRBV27 TGTGCCAGCAGTCCAACAGACCGGGGGGATTCACCCCTCCACTTT CASSPTDRGDSPLHF
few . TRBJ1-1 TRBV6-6 TGTGCCAGCAGTACCCGGGACTACACTGAAGCTTTCTTT CASSTRDYTEAFF
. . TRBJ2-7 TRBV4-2 TGTGCCAGCAGCCCAAGGTCTTTGGGCGACGAGCAGTACTTC CASSPRSLGDEQYF
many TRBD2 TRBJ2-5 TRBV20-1 TGCAGTGCTAGAGCGACTAGCGGGAGTTTGATAGAGACCCAGTACTTC CSARATSGSLIETQYF
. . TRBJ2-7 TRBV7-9 TGTGCCAGCAGCCTCGCCGAAGGGAACGAGCAGTACTTC CASSLAEGNEQYF
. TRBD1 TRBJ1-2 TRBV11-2 TGTGCCAGCAGCCGACAGGGACGTGGCTACACCTTC CASSRQGRGYTF
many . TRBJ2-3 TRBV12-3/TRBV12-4 TGTGCCAGCAGTCTCCGGGACCAAACAGATACGCAGTATTTT CASSLRDQTDTQYF
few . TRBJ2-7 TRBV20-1 TGCAGTGCTAGAAACTCCGGGGGATCGCCCTACGAGCAGTACTTC CSARNSGGSPYEQYF
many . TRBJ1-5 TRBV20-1 TGCAGTGCTCAAGACAGGCTCCAGCCCCAGCATTTT CSAQDRLQPQHF
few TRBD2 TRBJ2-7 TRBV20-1 TGCAGTGCGAGGGGGACTAGCGTCCTCTACGAGCAGTACTTC CSARGTSVLYEQYF
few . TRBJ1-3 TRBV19 TGTGCCAGTAGCATCCCAGGAGGAAACACCATATATTTT CASSIPGGNTIYF